This TCR beta chain was sequenced in a study of blood T cell repertoires in COVID-19. Turning to the study itself: Sources were T cells, B-cell-depleted T cells, or PBMCs; the material itself was cDNA or gDNA.

Original methodology: Cell counts per sample came from amplifying reference gene primers. Assay used: immunoSEQ multiplex PCR; TCRdb lists only in-frame clones, some missing. The V and J calls and clone size were taken over from that table, and D and trimming were inferred from the DNA. The sample holds about 140,000 clones; around 81% are singletons and the top ten take more than 4%. Germline CDR1 reads SGHAT; CDR2 reads FQNNGV. The trim removed 1 base at V and 7 bases at J, leaving 2 bases unmatched. CDR3 length equals 15 residues. The source of this sequence is a woman between 45 and 65 years old with acute or convalescent COVID-19. The sample taken for sequencing was peripheral blood. The rearrangement uses TRBV11-2 and TRBJ2-1; TRBD2 matches 12 bases. CDR3 nucleotide sequence: TGTGCCAGCAGCTTAGGACTAGCGGGAGTTAATGAGCAGTTCTTC. Protein sequence: CASSLGLAGVNEQFF.